This T cell receptor beta chain was captured by sequencing in a study of graft-versus-host responses after intestinal transplantation. About the research overall: Multivisceral, liver-intestinal, or isolated intestinal transplants were performed in recipients. Study-wide findings and caveats: Peak circulating GvH clone levels were associated with early post-transplant HvG declines. Across patients carrying graft-donor T cell macrochimerism, allografts held high graft-versus-host to host-versus-graft clonal ratios.

To note about this clone: Its antigen is not known.

There are 17 residues in the CDR3. Trimming cost V 3 bases and J 4 bases, with 20 bases left between them. Germline values: CDR1 LNHDA, CDR2 SQIVND (reference sequence). The assay was immunoSEQ multiplex PCR, and TCRdb's table has in-frame clones only and misses some. The repertoire includes about 40,000 clones, more than 85% of them detected once, and less than 4.5% sits in the top ten. Sequenced material: PBMCs, taken approximately 100 weeks after intestinal transplantation. The chain employs TRBV19 and TRBJ2-3; D is perhaps TRBD1 or TRBD2 (5 bases each). This TCR came from a human patient who received an intestinal transplant, so some T cells may come from the graft donor. The CDR3: CASSMGLAQIVADTQYF. The CDR3 coding sequence is TGTGCCAGTAGTATGGGGCTAGCCCAAATAGTCGCAGATACGCAGTATTTT.